This is a list of T cell receptor beta chains from one sample in a study of glioma-infiltrating T cells after dendritic cell vaccination. The repertoire was sequenced with immunoSEQ multiplex PCR; TCRdb's copy has only in-frame clones and lacks some. This sample yields about 58,000 clones, of which 70% to 85% are seen a single time; more than 15% belongs to the top ten. Here the sequenced sample was blood, taken after dendritic cell vaccination. Receptors were obtained from a human donor with glioblastoma. Each CDR3 is given with its conserved first and last residue. The order of the fields is clone size, V gene, D gene, J gene, CDR3 DNA, CDR3 protein. A D gene is named only where the DNA matches it firmly. For some rows the clone size is stated as once, few or many, or as a class when expanded; others skip it.

size: NA
V: TRBV10-3
D: TRBD1
J: TRBJ1-5
DNA: TGTGCCATCAGTGGGGTGACAGGGGCTCAGCCCCAGCATTTT
CDR3: CAISGVTGAQPQHF

size: NA
V: TRBV6-1
D: NA
J: TRBJ1-1
DNA: TGTGCCAGCAGTGAAATGTGGGGCGGCACTGAAGCTTTCTTT
CDR3: CASSEMWGGTEAFF

size: NA
V: TRBV7-9
D: NA
J: TRBJ1-6
DNA: TGTGCCAGCAGCTTAGATCAGGGGCGCCCCTCTCCCTCACCCCTCCACTTT
CDR3: CASSLDQGRPSPSPLHF

size: NA
V: TRBV9
D: NA
J: TRBJ1-1
DNA: TGTGCCAGCAGCGTAGGTGGGGGCTTGGGGAACACTGAAGCTTTCTTT
CDR3: CASSVGGGLGNTEAFF

size: NA
V: TRBV5-1
D: TRBD1
J: TRBJ2-7
DNA: TGCGCCAGCAAAGAGGGGGCGCTCGGTGGGGACTACGAGCAGTACTTC
CDR3: CASKEGALGGDYEQYF

size: NA
V: TRBV6-5
D: NA
J: TRBJ1-3
DNA: TGTGCCAGCAGCCCGGACGGCCTCGGCGGGAACACCATATATTTT
CDR3: CASSPDGLGGNTIYF

size: NA
V: TRBV5-1
D: NA
J: TRBJ1-4
DNA: TGCGCCAGCAGCTCAGGATTCGAAAAACTGTTTTTT
CDR3: CASSSGFEKLFF

size: NA
V: TRBV7-9
D: NA
J: TRBJ2-5
DNA: TGTGCCAGCAGCTTAGGCGGACTAATAGAGACCCAGTACTTC
CDR3: CASSLGGLIETQYF

size: NA
V: TRBV13
D: TRBD2
J: TRBJ2-1
DNA: TGTGCCAGCAGCTTAGAGGCAGGGAGGGATGAGCAGTTCTTC
CDR3: CASSLEAGRDEQFF

size: NA
V: TRBV6-6
D: NA
J: TRBJ1-5
DNA: TGTGCCAGCAGTCCAGGGGAAAGTCAGCCCCAGCATTTT
CDR3: CASSPGESQPQHF

size: few
V: TRBV5-4
D: NA
J: TRBJ1-4
DNA: TGTGCCAGCAGCGTGGACAGCTACTCTAATGAAAAACTGTTTTTT
CDR3: CASSVDSYSNEKLFF

size: NA
V: TRBV6-1
D: NA
J: TRBJ2-5
DNA: TGTGCCTCGAATAGGGCCAGGGAAGAGACCCAGTACTTC
CDR3: CASNRAREETQYF

size: NA
V: TRBV5-1
D: NA
J: TRBJ1-1
DNA: TGCGCCAGCAGTCAAAACAGGGTCTCGACCACTGAAGCTTTCTTT
CDR3: CASSQNRVSTTEAFF

size: NA
V: TRBV4-2
D: NA
J: TRBJ1-4
DNA: TGTGCCAGCAGCCAAGGACAGAATGATGAAAAACTGTTTTTT
CDR3: CASSQGQNDEKLFF

size: NA
V: TRBV30
D: NA
J: TRBJ1-1
DNA: TGTGCCTGGAGCGCCCTCAGGGGCTGGAACACTGAAGCTTTCTTT
CDR3: CAWSALRGWNTEAFF

size: NA
V: TRBV6-1
D: NA
J: TRBJ2-7
DNA: TGTGCCAGCAGGGGACACCTCACCTACGAGCAGTACTTC
CDR3: CASRGHLTYEQYF

size: NA
V: TRBV13
D: NA
J: TRBJ2-1
DNA: TGTGCCAGCAGCAAGTCCACCCCTCTACACAATGAGCAGTTCTTC
CDR3: CASSKSTPLHNEQFF

size: NA
V: TRBV11-3
D: TRBD1
J: TRBJ2-3
DNA: TGTGCCAGCAGCCAGGGGGCGCGGACAGATACGCAGTATTTT
CDR3: CASSQGARTDTQYF

size: NA
V: TRBV4-1
D: NA
J: TRBJ2-3
DNA: TGCGCCAGCAGCCGGACAGTAAATACGCAGTATTTT
CDR3: CASSRTVNTQYF

size: NA
V: TRBV6-6
D: TRBD1
J: TRBJ1-3
DNA: TGTGCCAGCAGAACTTGGGACAGCTCTGGAAACACCATATATTTT
CDR3: CASRTWDSSGNTIYF

size: NA
V: TRBV6-5
D: NA
J: TRBJ1-6
DNA: TGTGCCAGCAGCATGAGGGGGTATGATAATTCACCCCTCCACTTT
CDR3: CASSMRGYDNSPLHF

size: NA
V: TRBV30
D: NA
J: TRBJ1-5
DNA: TGTGCCTGGAGTAGAATCGGGGATAATCAGCCCCAGCATTTT
CDR3: CAWSRIGDNQPQHF

size: NA
V: TRBV4-2
D: NA
J: TRBJ2-7
DNA: TGTGCCAGCAGCCAAGCCCAGGGCATAGCCTACGAGCAGTACTTC
CDR3: CASSQAQGIAYEQYF

size: NA
V: TRBV4-1
D: NA
J: TRBJ2-7
DNA: TGCGCCAGCAGCCAAACGATAGCCAGGGGTCGCTACGAGCAGTACTTC
CDR3: CASSQTIARGRYEQYF

size: NA
V: TRBV7-9
D: NA
J: TRBJ2-4
DNA: TGTGCCAGCAGCTTAGAGCTAATGCAAAACATTCAGTACTTC
CDR3: CASSLELMQNIQYF

size: NA
V: TRBV4-1
D: TRBD1
J: TRBJ2-7
DNA: TGCGCCAGCAGCACCCCCGGGACAGGGGCGGACAGAGGCGAGCAGTACTTC
CDR3: CASSTPGTGADRGEQYF

size: NA
V: TRBV7-9
D: NA
J: TRBJ2-7
DNA: TGTGCCAGCAGCTTAGGAGCCGAGGTGGTGGCCTACGAGCAGTACTTC
CDR3: CASSLGAEVVAYEQYF

size: NA
V: TRBV30
D: NA
J: TRBJ1-1
DNA: TGTGCCTGGAGTGTGACAGCCAACACTGAAGCTTTCTTT
CDR3: CAWSVTANTEAFF

size: NA
V: TRBV13
D: TRBD1
J: TRBJ2-7
DNA: TGTGCCAGCAGCAAACCCGGGACAGGGGGTCACGAGCAGTACTTC
CDR3: CASSKPGTGGHEQYF

size: NA
V: TRBV19
D: TRBD1
J: TRBJ1-2
DNA: TGTGCCAGTAGTCCGGGACAGGGAGACTTCTATGGCTACACCTTC
CDR3: CASSPGQGDFYGYTF

size: NA
V: TRBV6-5
D: NA
J: TRBJ2-3
DNA: TGTGCCAGCTACACCCAGGGGGATACGCAGTATTTT
CDR3: CASYTQGDTQYF

size: medium-sized
V: TRBV29-1
D: NA
J: TRBJ2-1
DNA: TGCAGCGTTGAGGCCAGGGCGTCCCTTGAGCAGTTCTTC
CDR3: CSVEARASLEQFF

size: NA
V: TRBV7-8
D: NA
J: TRBJ2-3
DNA: TGTGCCAGCAGCTTGGGCAGGGTCGAGGTAGGGACGCAGTATTTT
CDR3: CASSLGRVEVGTQYF

size: few
V: TRBV4-1
D: TRBD2
J: TRBJ2-1
DNA: TGCGCCAGCAGCCAAGAGGGACTAACAAACAATGAGCAGTTCTTC
CDR3: CASSQEGLTNNEQFF

size: NA
V: TRBV19
D: TRBD1
J: TRBJ2-5
DNA: TGTGCCAGTAGTGGCCGGGACAGGGGTGAAGAGACCCAGTACTTC
CDR3: CASSGRDRGEETQYF

size: NA
V: TRBV30
D: NA
J: TRBJ1-5
DNA: TGTGCCTGGAGTCCGCGCACCCTTTGGCCCCAGCATTTT
CDR3: CAWSPRTLWPQHF

size: NA
V: TRBV4-3
D: TRBD1
J: TRBJ1-2
DNA: TGCGCCAGCAGCCATTCAATCGGGACAGGGGACTTAGCTAACTATGGCTACACCTTC
CDR3: CASSHSIGTGDLANYGYTF

size: NA
V: TRBV30
D: TRBD1
J: TRBJ1-2
DNA: TGTGCCTGGAGGGGACAGGGGAACTATGGCTACACCTTC
CDR3: CAWRGQGNYGYTF

size: once
V: TRBV4-1
D: NA
J: TRBJ1-5
DNA: TGCGCCAGCAGCCAAGAGGGAGGGAAGGGGCCCCAGCATTTT
CDR3: CASSQEGGKGPQHF

size: once
V: TRBV2
D: NA
J: TRBJ1-6
DNA: TGTGCCGGTCGAGTAGGGGCTAATTCACCCCTCCACTTT
CDR3: CAGRVGANSPLHF

size: NA
V: TRBV6-5
D: NA
J: TRBJ2-3
DNA: TGTGCCAGCAGGGAAGGGGGGGAGGGTAATACGCAGTATTTT
CDR3: CASREGGEGNTQYF

size: NA
V: TRBV10-1
D: NA
J: TRBJ1-1
DNA: TGCGCCAGCAGTGTCAGCGGGAGCACTGAAGCTTTCTTT
CDR3: CASSVSGSTEAFF

size: NA
V: TRBV7-9
D: TRBD1
J: TRBJ1-2
DNA: TGTGCCAGCAGCTTAACTTATTCGCTGAGCTACAGGGGAAGCTACACCTTC
CDR3: CASSLTYSLSYRGSYTF

size: NA
V: TRBV10-3
D: TRBD1
J: TRBJ1-4
DNA: TGTGCCATCAGTGAGTCGGCTGGGACAGGGGGCGAAAAACTGTTTTTT
CDR3: CAISESAGTGGEKLFF

size: NA
V: TRBV5-4
D: TRBD1
J: TRBJ2-5
DNA: TGTGCCAGCAGCAAGGACAGGGGGCACCAAGAGACCCAGTACTTC
CDR3: CASSKDRGHQETQYF

size: once
V: TRBV5-6
D: NA
J: TRBJ1-1
DNA: TGTGCCAGCAGCTTGGATAGGGGTCACACTGAAGCTTTCTTT
CDR3: CASSLDRGHTEAFF

size: NA
V: TRBV4-1
D: TRBD1
J: TRBJ2-3
DNA: TGCGCCAGCAGCCACCGGACAGGGGAGGAAGATACGCAGTATTTT
CDR3: CASSHRTGEEDTQYF

size: NA
V: TRBV5-4
D: TRBD2
J: TRBJ2-3
DNA: TGTGCCAGCAGCTTGGCCACTAGCGGGTCCACAGATACGCAGTATTTT
CDR3: CASSLATSGSTDTQYF

size: NA
V: TRBV5-1
D: TRBD1
J: TRBJ2-7
DNA: TGCGCCAGCAGCTTGGAGGGGACAGGGGGCTACGAGCAGTACTTC
CDR3: CASSLEGTGGYEQYF

size: once
V: TRBV7-9
D: NA
J: TRBJ2-4
DNA: TGTGCCAGCAGGACCCCGGGGGTAGCCAAAAACATTCAGTACTTC
CDR3: CASRTPGVAKNIQYF

size: NA
V: TRBV7-8
D: TRBD1
J: TRBJ1-6
DNA: TGTGCCAGCAGCCCTGGAAGGGACAGACCGATCTCCTATAATTCACCCCTCCACTTT
CDR3: CASSPGRDRPISYNSPLHF

size: NA
V: TRBV18
D: NA
J: TRBJ1-2
DNA: TGTGCCAGCGTCCTGGAACTCGGGAGCTACACCTTC
CDR3: CASVLELGSYTF

size: NA
V: TRBV11-3
D: NA
J: TRBJ2-7
DNA: TGTGCCAGCAGCTTAATGGCAGAGCAGTACTTC
CDR3: CASSLMAEQYF

size: NA
V: TRBV30
D: NA
J: TRBJ2-7
DNA: TGTGCCTGGGGGAGGTCGAGCTCCTACGAGCAGTACTTC
CDR3: CAWGRSSSYEQYF

size: NA
V: TRBV19
D: TRBD2
J: TRBJ2-5
DNA: TGTGCCAGTAGTATAGAAATTAGCGGGGGAACGAAGACCCAGTACTTC
CDR3: CASSIEISGGTKTQYF

size: NA
V: TRBV7-2
D: NA
J: TRBJ2-7
DNA: TGTGCCAGCAGCTTACCCGGACTAGAGCAGTACTTC
CDR3: CASSLPGLEQYF

size: few
V: TRBV7-3
D: NA
J: TRBJ2-2
DNA: TGTGCCAGCAGCTACGACAGATTCACCGGGGAGCTGTTTTTT
CDR3: CASSYDRFTGELFF

size: NA
V: TRBV27
D: TRBD1
J: TRBJ2-7
DNA: TGTGCCAGCCAGACAGGGGGGGGCTCCTACGAGCAGTACTTC
CDR3: CASQTGGGSYEQYF

size: NA
V: TRBV10-1
D: NA
J: TRBJ1-5
DNA: TGCGCCACCGGCCCAGGGCATCTTCGTCAGCCCCAGCATTTT
CDR3: CATGPGHLRQPQHF